The rows below give T cell receptor beta chains drawn from one sample of a study of blood T cell repertoires in COVID-19. The table came from immunoSEQ multiplex PCR; TCRdb's copy has only in-frame clones and leaves some out. The profile shows 150,000 to 200,000 clones, around 80% of them singletons. The sample taken for sequencing was peripheral blood. Every receptor here comes from a woman at least 80 years old with active or convalescent COVID-19. Each CDR3 is given with its conserved first and last residue. D genes are given only for firm matches. Not all rows give a size; the values are once, few, many and, for expanded clones, a class.

>TRBJ2-2|TRBV5-4|NA|NA
TGTGCCAGCTCTATCGAGAGTGCTGGGGAGCTGTTTTTT
CASSIESAGELFF
>TRBJ2-3|TRBV5-5|NA|TRBD1
TGTGCCAGCAGCACCGGGACAGTAAGCACAGATACGCAGTATTTT
CASSTGTVSTDTQYF
>TRBJ1-3|TRBV18|NA|NA
TGTGCCAGCTCACCACCCAGGGGAGCTGGAAACACCATATATTTT
CASSPPRGAGNTIYF
>TRBJ1-1|TRBV3-1/TRBV3-2|once|NA
TGTGCCAGCAGCCAAGACAGGAAAGCTTTCTTT
CASSQDRKAFF
>TRBJ2-4|TRBV19|NA|NA
TGTGCCAGTAGTATTTGGCAGATGGACATTCAGTACTTC
CASSIWQMDIQYF
>TRBJ2-1|TRBV9|NA|NA
TGTGCCAGCAACCTGGGCAGGGTGGACAATGAGCAGTTCTTC
CASNLGRVDNEQFF
>TRBJ1-2|TRBV15|NA|TRBD1
TGTGCCACCAGCACGAGGGGGCGGGGTTGGGGCTACACCTTC
CATSTRGRGWGYTF
>TRBJ2-7|TRBV9|NA|NA
TGTGCCAGCAGCGGCGGGGCTTCCTACGAGCAGTACTTC
CASSGGASYEQYF
>TRBJ1-5|TRBV28|NA|NA
TGTGCCAGCAGTTTTCCAGGCTCCAATCAGCCCCAGCATTTT
CASSFPGSNQPQHF
>TRBJ2-7|TRBV20-1|NA|NA
TGCAGTGCTAGAGATCCCCTCGAGCAGTACTTC
CSARDPLEQYF
>TRBJ1-5|TRBV27|NA|TRBD1
TGTGCCAGTGGACAGGGGTTTAGACAGCCCCAGCATTTT
CASGQGFRQPQHF
>TRBJ2-3|TRBV4-3|NA|NA
TGCGCCAGCAGCCAAGATAGCCTAGGAGGAGATACGCAGTATTTT
CASSQDSLGGDTQYF
>TRBJ2-7|TRBV23-1|NA|TRBD1
TGCGCCAGCAGTCAGCAGACAGGGCACGAGCAGTACTTC
CASSQQTGHEQYF
>TRBJ2-1|TRBV6-6|NA|NA
TGTGCCATCCAGGCCGATTTAACGAGCTCCTACAATGAGCAGTTCTTC
CAIQADLTSSYNEQFF
>TRBJ2-2|TRBV5-1|NA|NA
TGCGCCAGCAGCATAACCGGGACATACACCGGGGAGCTGTTTTTT
CASSITGTYTGELFF
>TRBJ2-5|TRBV1|NA|NA
TGCACCAGCAGCCGACCCCTAGCGGGGGGCGAGAGTGTAGAGTCGTGGGAGACCCAGTACTTC
CTSSRPLAGGESVESWETQYF
>TRBJ1-1|TRBV7-9|NA|NA
TGTGCCAGCAGCTACGGGGTGAGGGACACTGAAGCTTTCTTT
CASSYGVRDTEAFF
>TRBJ1-1|TRBV2|few|NA
TGTGCCAGCAATTCGGGAAAAGCTTTCTTT
CASNSGKAFF
>TRBJ2-7|TRBV6-5|NA|TRBD1
TGTGCCAGCAGCAATGACAGGGACTCCTACGAGCAGTACTTC
CASSNDRDSYEQYF
>TRBJ1-1|TRBV4-2|NA|NA
TGTGCCAGCAGCCAAGAAGGAGGGAGGCCTGAAGCTTTCTTT
CASSQEGGRPEAFF
>TRBJ2-1|TRBV27|NA|TRBD1
TGTGCCAGCAGACAAACAGGGGGCAAGGGCAATGAGCAGTTCTTC
CASRQTGGKGNEQFF
>TRBJ1-2|TRBV2|NA|NA
TGTGCCAGCAGGGAGACAGCGTCTAACTATGGCTACACCTTC
CASRETASNYGYTF